A single sample gave rise to the 15 T cell receptor beta chains below, sequenced in a study of OX40 agonist ivuxolimab in advanced cancers. Libraries were prepared by immunoSEQ multiplex PCR; TCRdb keeps only in-frame clonotypes and omits some of them. The table shows about 69,000 clones, with roughly 90% occurring only once. Sequencing was performed on CD4+ or CD8+ T cells sorted from blood, taken in a trial of the OX40 agonist ivuxolimab. The receptors stem from an adult with an advanced solid tumor such as melanoma, head and neck, liver or kidney cancer.

V and J are TRBV18 and TRBJ2-7; 7 bases agree with TRBD2. The CDR3 is 16 residues long. V shed 1 base, J shed 7 bases, and the junction held 13 bases outside the gene matches. CDR1 and CDR2 (germline): KGHSH, LQKENI. CDR3 protein: CASSPRGGSGPGEQYF. In nucleotides, the CDR3 is TGTGCCAGCTCACCACGGGGGGGATCAGGACCAGGTGAGCAGTACTTC.

This chain joins TRBV5-1 and TRBJ2-7; TRBD2 matches at 8 bases. CDR1 is SGHRS and CDR2 is YFSETQ in the germline V gene. The CDR3 runs to 15 residues. V lost 4 bases, J lost 0 bases, and 6 bases stayed unmatched. The CDR3 is CASSPGTRSSYEQYF. The CDR3 DNA reads as TGCGCCAGCAGCCCCGGGACTAGGAGCTCCTACGAGCAGTACTTC.

V usage is TRBV5-1 and J usage is TRBJ2-7, with 7 bases aligning to TRBD1. Germline loops: CDR1 SGHRS, CDR2 YFSETQ. J was trimmed by 3 bases and V by 1 base; bases with no gene match: 4. The CDR3 extends over 14 amino acids. The CDR3 is CASSLKGQLYEQYF. Here the CDR3 DNA reads TGCGCCAGCAGCTTGAAGGGACAGCTCTACGAGCAGTACTTC.

V and J are TRBV5-8 and TRBJ2-3, with D possibly TRBD2 on 6 matching bases. The CDR3 covers 15 residues. Germline V CDR1 and CDR2: SGHTS, YDEGEE. V lost 0 bases and J lost 0, with 8 bases in between. The CDR3 reads CASSLVAGSTDTQYF. The CDR3, as DNA: TGTGCCAGCAGCTTGGTGGCGGGGAGCACAGATACGCAGTATTTT.

Turning to this clone: Additional DNA sequences in this sample encode the identical CDR3. This chain uses TRBV7-9 with TRBJ2-6, with D hard to call. V was trimmed by 2 bases and J by 0 bases, leaving 2 bases between them. The CDR3 loop spans 14 amino acids. The V gene's germline CDR1 is SEHNR and CDR2 FQNEAQ (reference sequence). CDR3 amino acids: CASSLSSGANVLTF. As DNA, the CDR3 is TGTGCCAGCAGCTTAAGCTCTGGGGCCAACGTCCTGACTTTC. Full variable domain (remainder filled in from reference TRBV7-9 and TRBJ2-6): DTGVSQNPRHKITKRGQNVTFRCDPISEHNRLYWYRQTLGQGPEFLTYFQNEAQLEKSRLLSDRFSAERPKGSFSTLEIQRTEQGDSAMYLCASSLSSGANVLTFGAGSRLTVL.

The chain uses TRBV28 and TRBJ1-1; the D gene is possibly TRBD1 (5 bases). Trimming removed 4 bases at V and 5 bases at J, with 14 bases between. Germline V gives CDR1 MDHEN, CDR2 SYDVKM. The CDR3 is made up of 14 amino acids. CDR3 in amino acids: CASSSSGGRTEAFF. DNA for the CDR3: TGTGCCAGCAGTTCCTCCGGGGGACGGACTGAAGCTTTCTTT.

V is TRBV4-2 and J is TRBJ2-7; maybe TRBD1 (5 bases). V was cut by 0 bases and J by 3 bases, with 12 bases left in between. CDR1 is LGHNA, CDR2 YNFKEQ, per germline. CDR3 length: 15 amino acids. This chain's CDR3 is CASSQEGSRGYEQYF. The DNA of the CDR3 is TGTGCCAGCAGCCAAGAAGGTTCTAGGGGCTACGAGCAGTACTTC.

CDR3 protein: CASRQAGELFF. The CDR3, as DNA: TGTGCCAGCCGGCAGGCCGGGGAGCTGTTTTTT. This chain connects TRBV11-3 to TRBJ2-2; D uncertain. The CDR3 spans 11 residues. The V gene's germline CDR1 is SGHNT and CDR2 YENEEA. V lost 8 bases and J 6 bases, leaving 7 bases between the germline ends. The whole variable domain, filled in from reference TRBV11-3 and TRBJ2-2, reads EAGVVQSPRYKIIEKKQPVAFWCNPISGHNTLYWYLQNLGQGPELLIRYENEEAVDDSQLPKDRFSAERLKGVDSTLKIQPAELGDSAVYLCASRQAGELFFGEGSRLTVL.

This clone was seen just once. V gene TRBV7-9 combines with J gene TRBJ2-5; D gene uncertain. The CDR3 covers 14 residues. The V end lost 3 bases, the J end lost 0 bases, and 8 bases lay between the germline ends. The germline V gene encodes CDR1 SEHNR and CDR2 FQNEAQ (reference sequence). The DNA for the CDR3 is TGTGCCAGCAGCTTTTTCCTGGACCAAGAGACCCAGTACTTC. It is translated as CASSFFLDQETQYF.

This clone was found once. The V and J genes are TRBV27 and TRBJ2-7, with D possibly being TRBD1 or TRBD2 (7 bases each). The CDR3 covers 15 residues. Trimming pared 5 bases from V and 1 base from J, leaving 15 bases between. Germline V CDR1 and CDR2: MNHEY, SMNVEV (reference sequence). The CDR3 sequence: CASSPPRGGSYEQYF. Written as DNA, the CDR3 is TGTGCCAGCAGTCCCCCCAGGGGGGGATCCTACGAGCAGTACTTC.

V is TRBV4-3 and J is TRBJ2-7; D gene ambiguous. Trimming stripped 1 base from V and 2 bases from J, with 6 bases between. The CDR3 extends over 13 amino acids. Germline loops: CDR1 LGHNA, CDR2 YSLEER. The CDR3 here is CASSQGRPYEQYF. In DNA form, the CDR3 reads TGCGCCAGCAGCCAAGGGCGGCCCTACGAGCAGTACTTC.

The chain employs TRBV11-1 and TRBJ2-3; D gene ambiguous. Germline CDR1 and CDR2: SGHAT and FQDESV (reference sequence). The CDR3 has 12 amino acids. V lost 5 bases and J lost 6, with 9 bases in between. The CDR3 coding sequence is TGTGCCAGCAGCATCCTAGTCGATACGCAGTATTTT. It encodes CASSILVDTQYF.

This chain joins TRBV14 and TRBJ2-7; D unclear. Germline lookup yields CDR1 SGHDN and CDR2 FVKESK. The V and J ends lost 0 bases and 4 bases respectively, with 10 bases between them. The CDR3 sequence is 14 residues long. The chain's CDR3 is CASSQEVGLYEQYF. In DNA, the CDR3 is TGTGCCAGCAGCCAAGAAGTAGGCCTTTACGAGCAGTACTTC.

The chain employs TRBV27 and TRBJ1-4; D remains unclear. With 4 bases removed from V and 4 bases from J, the gap between germline ends came to 7 bases. This CDR3 has 13 residues. Germline V CDR1 and CDR2: MNHEY, SMNVEV (reference sequence). CDR3 region: CASSSRNNEKLFF. CDR3 DNA: TGTGCCAGCAGTTCACGGAATAATGAAAAACTGTTTTTT.

The genes are TRBV6-5 and TRBJ2-5, with 7 bases that match TRBD1. The J call may not be correct, given that the DNA end is closer to TRBJ2-7. Germline CDR1 and CDR2: MNHEY and SVGAGI. The CDR3 totals 15 residues. This CDR3 is CASSYSGGLRDEQYF. CDR3 in DNA: TGTGCCAGCAGTTACTCAGGGGGCCTTAGGGACGAGCAGTACTTC.